The 25 T cell receptor beta chains in this list originate from one sample, sequenced in a study of cytomegalovirus exposure and HLA in healthy donors. Here immunoSEQ multiplex PCR was the method, and the copy in TCRdb shows in-frame clones only, minus some. The sample records fewer than 200,000 clones, approximately 81% being singletons. The sequencing sample was made of PBMCs. The receptors were sampled from a man aged 18 to 30 in good health and CMV-seropositive.

The sample holds many counts of this clone. Within the sample, other DNA sequences also encode this same CDR3. This chain connects TRBV5-1 to TRBJ2-5; 14 bases are a match to TRBD2. Trimming at V came to 3 bases and at J to 2 bases, leaving 3 bases not matched to a gene. The CDR3 consists of 16 residues. Germline CDR1 is SGHRS and CDR2 is YFSETQ. The CDR3 sequence: CASSSGLAGVQETQYF. CDR3 bases: TGCGCCAGCAGCTCGGGACTAGCGGGAGTACAAGAGACCCAGTACTTC.

This chain joins TRBV5-4 and TRBJ2-1, with 8 positions matching TRBD2. Unmatched junction bases numbered 3, after V lost 4 bases and J lost 3 bases. The germline gives CDR1 SGHNT, CDR2 YYREEE (reference sequence). CDR3 size: 14 residues. Here the CDR3 reads CASSPGLVYNEQFF. The DNA of the CDR3 is TGTGCCAGCAGCCCGGGACTAGTCTACAATGAGCAGTTCTTC.

As concerns this clone: Other DNA variants within this sample encode the same CDR3. CDR3 in amino acids: CASSLAGGPTDTQYF. The DNA of the CDR3 is TGTGCCAGCAGCTTGGCGGGGGGGCCGACAGATACGCAGTATTTT. This chain links TRBV7-2 with TRBJ2-3; 9 bases map to TRBD2. CDR3 size: 15 residues. Germline lookup yields CDR1 SGHTA and CDR2 FQGNSA. V dropped 3 bases and J dropped 3; count of bases not matched to a gene: 4.

The chain links TRBV5-1 to TRBJ2-5, with D perhaps TRBD2 (5 bases). V was pared by 4 bases and J by 5 bases, with 21 bases between. Germline values: CDR1 SGHRS, CDR2 YFSETQ. CDR3 length: 16 residues. The CDR3 nucleotides read TGCGCCAGCAGCGTTGGTTCGCTAGCCCTTGGCGAGACCCAGTACTTC. Its translation: CASSVGSLALGETQYF.

This chain joins TRBV7-3 and TRBJ2-7; TRBD2 aligns across 14 bases. The CDR3 loop spans 15 amino acids. V was pared by 4 bases and J by 8 bases, with 7 bases of the junction left unmatched. From germline, CDR1 is SGHTA and CDR2 FQGTGA. CDR3 DNA sequence: TGTGCCAGCAGCTCCGCTGGGACTAGCGGGGGCAAGCAGTACTTC. Protein: CASSSAGTSGGKQYF.

V usage is TRBV5-1 and J usage is TRBJ2-7; 7 positions match TRBD2. This CDR3 comprises 16 residues. CDR1 is SGHRS, CDR2 YFSETQ, per germline. V trimming: 6 bases; J trimming: 7 bases; junction bases outside the gene matches: 19. CDR3 region: CASTMRASGTLMEQYF. The DNA of the CDR3 is TGCGCCAGCACCATGAGGGCTAGCGGTACCCTGATGGAGCAGTACTTC.

The CDR3 sequence is CASSLAQGRSYNEQFF. CDR3 DNA: TGTGCCAGCAGCTTAGCACAGGGAAGATCCTACAATGAGCAGTTCTTC. The rearrangement joins TRBV7-9 to TRBJ2-1, with D possibly TRBD1 on 6 matching bases. Germline values: CDR1 SEHNR, CDR2 FQNEAQ (reference sequence). The V end lost 0 bases, the J end lost 1 base, and 10 bases lay between the germline ends. This CDR3 region has 16 residues.

The chain is built from TRBV4-1 and TRBJ1-2; tentative D call: TRBD1 (5 bases). This CDR3 comprises 14 residues. Trimming cost V 0 bases and J 11 bases, with 16 bases left between them. Germline CDR1 reads MGHRA; CDR2 reads YSYEKL. In DNA, the CDR3 is TGCGCCAGCAGCCAAGAGGCAGGGTCTAGGTGGTACACCTTC. It yields the protein CASSQEAGSRWYTF.

This clone has just one count. CDR3 coding DNA: TGTGCCAGCAGCCTCGACAGGGCCAACGAAGCTTTCTTT. Translation gives CASSLDRANEAFF. V gene TRBV7-9 combines with J gene TRBJ1-1, with TRBD1 matching 7 bases. The CDR3 is made up of 13 amino acids. V was pared by 5 bases and J by 8 bases, with 8 bases of the junction left unmatched. Germline lookup yields CDR1 SEHNR and CDR2 FQNEAQ (reference sequence). Full variable domain (missing parts from reference TRBV7-9 and TRBJ1-1): DTGVSQNPRHKITKRGQNVTFRCDPISEHNRLYWYRQTLGQGPEFLTYFQNEAQLEKSRLLSDRFSAERPKGSFSTLEIQRTEQGDSAMYLCASSLDRANEAFFGQGTRLTVV.

The chain joins TRBV2 to TRBJ2-7; a possible D gene is TRBD2 (5 bases). The CDR3 consists of 14 residues. The germline V and J ends were trimmed by 6 bases and 7 bases, with 19 bases remaining between them. Looked up from germline, CDR1 is SNHLY and CDR2 is FYNNEI. The CDR3 loop reads CASSLTRLEREQYF. CDR3 bases: TGTGCCAGCAGCCTTACTAGACTGGAACGGGAGCAGTACTTC.

CDR3 nucleotide sequence: TGTGCCAGCTCACCCCTCGGGGTTAGCACAGATACGCAGTATTTT. It yields the protein CASSPLGVSTDTQYF. The chain is built from TRBV18 and TRBJ2-3; TRBD2 is a possible D gene (5 bases). V was cut by 3 bases and J by 0 bases, with 10 bases left in between. This CDR3 contains 15 residues. From germline, CDR1 is KGHSH and CDR2 LQKENI. Using reference TRBV18 and TRBJ2-3 for the parts outside the CDR3, the full variable domain is NAGVMQNPRHLVRRRGQEARLRCSPMKGHSHVYWYRQLPEEGLKFMVYLQKENIIDESGMPKERFSAEFPKEGPSILRIQQVVRGDSAAYFCASSPLGVSTDTQYFGPGTRLTVL.

V gene TRBV30 combines with J gene TRBJ2-3, with 11 bases matching TRBD2. The germline CDR1 and CDR2 sequences are GTSNPN and SVGIG (reference sequence). V was pared by 2 bases and J by 4 bases, with 8 bases of the junction left unmatched. The CDR3 contains 16 residues. CDR3 DNA: TGTGCCTGGAGTTTGACTAGCGGGATAGTCTCAGATACGCAGTATTTT. Its protein product is CAWSLTSGIVSDTQYF.

This clone was counted a few times. The chain joins TRBV7-6 to TRBJ1-2; D not certain. V lost 1 base, J lost 7 bases, and 13 bases lay in between. The germline gives CDR1 SGHVS, CDR2 FNYEAQ. The CDR3 covers 14 residues. DNA of the CDR3: TGTGCCAGCAGCTTAGGGGTCGGGAGAGGTGGCTACACCTTC. Translating it yields CASSLGVGRGGYTF. The complete variable domain, with remaining parts taken from reference TRBV7-6 and TRBJ1-2, reads GAGVSQSPRYKVTKRGQDVALRCDPISGHVSLYWYRQALGQGPEFLTYFNYEAQQDKSGLPNDRFSAERPEGSISTLTIQRTEQRDSAMYRCASSLGVGRGGYTFGSGTRLTVV.

The genes are TRBV5-1 and TRBJ2-3; D is possibly TRBD2 (6 bases). Germline values: CDR1 SGHRS, CDR2 YFSETQ. CDR3 size: 14 residues. Trimming left V 5 bases short and J 0 bases short, with 10 bases between. The CDR3 DNA follows: TGCGCCAGCAGATCCGGGACTAGCACAGATACGCAGTATTTT. Its protein is CASRSGTSTDTQYF. The full variable domain, in which reference TRBV5-1 and TRBJ2-3 provide the parts outside the CDR3, is KAGVTQTPRYLIKTRGQQVTLSCSPISGHRSVSWYQQTPGQGLQFLFEYFSETQRNKGNFPGRFSGRQFSNSRSEMNVSTLELGDSALYLCASRSGTSTDTQYFGPGTRLTVL.

The rearrangement uses TRBV7-9 and TRBJ2-2; 10 nucleotides line up with TRBD2. The CDR3 sequence is 18 residues long. V shed 3 bases, J shed 1 base, and the junction held 8 bases outside the gene matches. Per the germline V gene, CDR1 is SEHNR and CDR2 is FQNEAQ (reference sequence). The CDR3 bases are TGTGCCAGCAGCTTGGCTAGCGGGGGACGGCGGAACACCGGGGAGCTGTTTTTT. Its protein product is CASSLASGGRRNTGELFF. The whole variable domain, filled in from reference TRBV7-9 and TRBJ2-2, reads DTGVSQNPRHKITKRGQNVTFRCDPISEHNRLYWYRQTLGQGPEFLTYFQNEAQLEKSRLLSDRFSAERPKGSFSTLEIQRTEQGDSAMYLCASSLASGGRRNTGELFFGEGSRLTVL.

V and J are TRBV7-9 and TRBJ2-6; D gene ambiguous. Germline V lookup: CDR1 SEHNR, CDR2 FQNEAQ (reference sequence). The length of the CDR3 is 13 residues. V lost 3 bases, J lost 5 bases, and 5 bases lay in between. CDR3 loop: CASSFSRANVLTF. CDR3 DNA sequence: TGTGCCAGCAGCTTCAGTCGGGCCAACGTCCTGACTTTC.

In its sample, this clone was seen a few times. The chain combines TRBV6-1 with TRBJ2-1, with TRBD2 identical over 9 bases. Germline V gene data show CDR1 as MNHNS and CDR2 as SASEGT. The CDR3 covers 14 residues. V lost 5 bases and J lost 5; bases outside the gene matches: 4. CDR3 DNA: TGTGCCAGCAGTCTAGCGGGGCGGGACAATGAGCAGTTCTTC. It translates to CASSLAGRDNEQFF.

The chain uses TRBV5-1 and TRBJ2-1; D is uncertain. With 2 bases removed from V and 5 bases from J, the gap between germline ends came to 5 bases. The CDR3 is 12 amino acids. Germline values: CDR1 SGHRS, CDR2 YFSETQ. Here the CDR3 DNA reads TGCGCCAGCAGCTTTAGTAACAATGAGCAGTTCTTC. This sequence encodes CASSFSNNEQFF.

The chain has TRBV7-9 and TRBJ2-5; 9 bases match TRBD2. The J segment lost 4 bases and the V segment lost 3 bases, leaving 3 bases of the junction unmatched. The CDR3 is made up of 14 amino acids. CDR1 is SEHNR, CDR2 FQNEAQ, per germline (reference sequence). The CDR3 spells CASSFRRGGETQYF. CDR3 DNA sequence: TGTGCCAGCAGCTTTCGGCGGGGGGGAGAGACCCAGTACTTC. The full variable domain, with the rest looked up from reference TRBV7-9 and TRBJ2-5, is DTGVSQNPRHKITKRGQNVTFRCDPISEHNRLYWYRQTLGQGPEFLTYFQNEAQLEKSRLLSDRFSAERPKGSFSTLEIQRTEQGDSAMYLCASSFRRGGETQYFGPGTRLLVL.

The chain carries TRBV19 and TRBJ1-2, with 9 bases matching TRBD1. The CDR3 has 15 residues. Germline V gene sequence: CDR1 LNHDA, CDR2 SQIVND (reference sequence). V shed 5 bases, J shed 3 bases, and the junction held 7 bases outside the gene matches. The CDR3 region has the DNA TGTGCCAGTAGTCCTCGGACAGGGGCGGACTATGGCTACACCTTC. Translated, it gives CASSPRTGADYGYTF.

The J gene is TRBJ2-3, the V gene TRBV7-9, with no clear D. Germline V gene data show CDR1 as SEHNR and CDR2 as FQNEAQ (reference sequence). The CDR3 sequence is 15 residues long. V was cut by 5 bases and J by 2 bases, with 14 bases left in between. CDR3 loop: CASSTVPVLTDTQYF. Written as DNA, the CDR3 is TGTGCCAGCAGCACAGTACCGGTCCTCACAGATACGCAGTATTTT.

The chain couples TRBV5-3 to TRBJ2-3, with TRBD2 matching over 7 bases. TRBV5-3 is annotated as an ORF whose role is uncertain. The CDR3 contains 16 residues. The J segment lost 2 bases and the V segment lost 4 bases, leaving 10 bases of the junction unmatched. CDR3 bases: TGTGCCAGAAGCCATTTAACTAGCGTTATCACAGATACGCAGTATTTT. Its protein product is CARSHLTSVITDTQYF.

This clone was seen more than once but under ten times. The chain joins TRBV6-7 to TRBJ2-7; the match to TRBD1 covers 9 bases. TRBV6-7 carries the ORF label, with uncertain function. Trimming took 5 bases from V and 4 from J; bases not matched to a gene: 6. This CDR3 contains 14 residues. CDR3 sequence (DNA): TGTGCCAGCAGTGAAACAGGGGGCACGTACGAGCAGTACTTC. Its translation is CASSETGGTYEQYF.

This clone was recorded once. The chain uses TRBV10-3 and TRBJ2-1; D is undetermined. The germline V gene has CDR1 ENHRY and CDR2 SYGVKD. The CDR3 sequence is 14 residues long. Trimming stripped 0 bases from V and 1 base from J, with 4 bases between. The CDR3 spells CAISESESYNEQFF. In DNA form, the CDR3 reads TGTGCCATCAGTGAGTCGGAGTCCTACAATGAGCAGTTCTTC.

The V gene is TRBV9, the J gene TRBJ1-4; a possible D gene is TRBD1 (5 bases). Per germline, CDR1 SGDLS and CDR2 YYNGEE. This CDR3 has 14 residues. V shed 3 bases and J shed 1 base, with 7 bases lying between them. Written as DNA, the CDR3 is TGTGCCAGCAGCGCGACAGAAACTAATGAAAAACTGTTTTTT. It encodes CASSATETNEKLFF.